These 22 T cell receptor beta chains were sequenced from one sample in a study of OX40 agonist ivuxolimab in advanced cancers. The assay was immunoSEQ multiplex PCR, and TCRdb's table has in-frame clones only and misses some. The table lists more than 65,000 clones, about 89% of them singletons. The sequencing here drew on CD4+ or CD8+ T cells sorted from blood, taken in a trial of the OX40 agonist ivuxolimab. The receptors were gathered from an adult with an advanced solid tumor such as melanoma, head and neck, liver or kidney cancer.

This CDR3 is CASSVASVDTQYF. The DNA of the CDR3 is TGTGCCAGCAGCGTGGCTTCCGTGGATACGCAGTATTTT. The rearrangement joins TRBV7-9 to TRBJ2-3; D ambiguous. V lost 5 bases, J lost 6 bases, and 12 bases lay in between. The CDR3 is 13 residues long. Germline V gene lookup returns CDR1 SEHNR and CDR2 FQNEAQ (reference sequence). Filled out from reference TRBV7-9 and TRBJ2-3, the complete variable domain reads DTGVSQNPRHKITKRGQNVTFRCDPISEHNRLYWYRQTLGQGPEFLTYFQNEAQLEKSRLLSDRFSAERPKGSFSTLEIQRTEQGDSAMYLCASSVASVDTQYFGPGTRLTVL.

The rearrangement joins TRBV7-2 to TRBJ2-7, with D unclear. Between the trimmed V and J ends, which lost 0 bases and 4 bases, there was a span of 7 bases. The CDR3 covers 13 residues. Germline V CDR1 and CDR2: SGHTA, FQGNSA. The CDR3 DNA sequence: TGTGCCAGCAGCTTAGCGGGTACTTACGAGCAGTACTTC. The encoded protein is CASSLAGTYEQYF.

This rearrangement joins TRBV11-1 to TRBJ1-1; TRBD1 is a possible D gene (6 bases). The V end was cut by 5 bases, the J end by 4 bases, with 17 bases between. CDR1 is SGHAT, CDR2 FQDESV, per germline (reference sequence). This CDR3 has 15 residues. Here the CDR3 DNA reads TGTGCCAGCAGCCCAGGTGGGGGGCGCATCACTGAAGCTTTCTTT. This sequence encodes CASSPGGGRITEAFF.

The sample holds a few counts of this clone. The chain has TRBV6-5 and TRBJ1-1; TRBD1 aligns across 7 bases. CDR1 and CDR2 (germline): MNHEY, SVGAGI. The CDR3 length is 14 residues. Trimming took 7 bases from V and 1 from J; bases not matched to a gene: 6. The CDR3 region is CASMTGTANTEAFF. CDR3 DNA sequence: TGTGCCAGCATGACCGGGACAGCGAACACTGAAGCTTTCTTT.

The gene calls are TRBV5-4 and TRBJ1-2; TRBD1 aligns across 7 bases. The CDR3 length is 15 residues. Germline loops: CDR1 SGHNT, CDR2 YYREEE (reference sequence). The J segment lost 4 bases and the V segment lost 3 bases, leaving 9 bases of the junction unmatched. The CDR3 reads CASSSGQVAGYGYTF. In DNA, the CDR3 is TGTGCCAGCAGCTCCGGACAGGTTGCTGGCTATGGCTACACCTTC.

This chain connects TRBV10-1 to TRBJ2-1, with a weak D call TRBD2 (6 bases). Germline assignment: CDR1 WNHNN and CDR2 SYGVQD (reference sequence). There are 16 residues in the CDR3. With 4 bases removed from V and 10 bases from J, the gap between germline ends came to 23 bases. The CDR3 region is CASSGGSGLQKGEQFF. CDR3 bases: TGCGCCAGCAGTGGGGGAAGTGGACTACAAAAAGGAGAGCAGTTCTTC.

The genes are TRBV29-1 and TRBJ1-1; the D is unclear. In germline, CDR1 is SQVTM, CDR2 ANQGSEA. The CDR3 is made up of 11 amino acids. Trimming removed 4 bases at V and 5 bases at J, with 8 bases between. The CDR3 DNA is TGCAGCGTTGTACCAGTAACTGAAGCTTTCTTT. This codes for CSVVPVTEAFF.

The J gene is TRBJ2-7, the V gene TRBV11-2; D is possibly TRBD1 (5 bases). The CDR3 is 15 residues long. CDR1 and CDR2 (germline): SGHAT, FQNNGV. V was pared by 1 base and J by 5 bases, with 15 bases between. CDR3 coding DNA: TGTGCCAGCAGCTTAGTGCAGGGTAATCGGGACGAGCAGTACTTC. Translating gives CASSLVQGNRDEQYF.

This chain connects TRBV6-1 to TRBJ2-3; possible D gene TRBD2, 5 bases. Germline V gene lookup returns CDR1 MNHNS and CDR2 SASEGT. The CDR3 runs 13 residues. Trimming took 6 bases from V and 4 from J, leaving 11 bases between them. CDR3 sequence: CASRVGDADTQYF. The CDR3 DNA follows: TGTGCCAGCAGGGTGGGAGACGCAGATACGCAGTATTTT.

The V and J genes are TRBV25-1 and TRBJ2-3, with D hard to call. Deletions cut 4 bases from V and 6 bases from J, with 8 bases between. Looked up from germline, CDR1 is MGHDK and CDR2 is SYGVNS. CDR3 length: 12 residues. In DNA, the CDR3 is TGTGCCAGCAGTGGGGATTTGGATACGCAGTATTTT. It specifies CASSGDLDTQYF. Full variable domain (missing parts from reference TRBV25-1 and TRBJ2-3): EADIYQTPRYLVIGTGKKITLECSQTMGHDKMYWYQQDPGMELHLIHYSYGVNSTEKGDLSSESTVSRIRTEHFPLTLESARPSHTSQYLCASSGDLDTQYFGPGTRLTVL.

The chain couples TRBV12-5 to TRBJ1-3, with TRBD1 identical over 7 bases. The CDR3 contains 16 residues. The germline gives CDR1 LGHNT, CDR2 FRNRAP. After removal of 6 bases from V and 0 bases from J, the junction contained 8 bases not matched to a gene. CDR3 amino acids: CASGPGQRISGNTIYF. In nucleotides, the CDR3 is TGTGCTAGTGGGCCGGGACAGAGGATCTCTGGAAACACCATATATTTT.

The V gene is TRBV6-5, the J gene TRBJ1-1, with a tentative D call TRBD1 (6 bases). The V end was cut by 5 bases, the J end by 5 bases, with 9 bases between. The CDR3 spans 12 residues. Germline V gene data show CDR1 as MNHEY and CDR2 as SVGAGI. In DNA, the CDR3 is TGTGCCAGCAGTCGACAGGTTACTGAAGCTTTCTTT. Translated, it gives CASSRQVTEAFF.

The chain has TRBV11-3 and TRBJ2-7; D perhaps matches TRBD2 (5 bases). The CDR3 extends over 15 amino acids. Deletions cut 4 bases from V and 5 bases from J, with 18 bases between. The germline CDR1 and CDR2 sequences are SGHNT and YENEEA. The CDR3 loop reads CASSYTPGAGNEQYF. The CDR3 DNA sequence: TGTGCCAGCAGCTACACCCCCGGAGCCGGGAACGAGCAGTACTTC.

The chain couples TRBV29-1 to TRBJ2-3; TRBD1 is a possible D gene (8 bases). The CDR3 totals 13 residues. V lost 7 bases and J 5 bases, leaving 16 bases between the germline ends. The V gene's germline CDR1 is SQVTM and CDR2 ANQGSEA. The CDR3 nucleotides are TGCAGCGGGACAGGGCGGGAGCAAGATACGCAGTATTTT. Protein: CSGTGREQDTQYF.

The V and J genes are TRBV6-5 and TRBJ2-1; TRBD2 matches 7 bases. CDR1 is MNHEY, CDR2 SVGAGI, per germline. J was trimmed by 2 bases and V by 4 bases; bases with no gene match: 2. This CDR3 has 14 residues. The CDR3 coding sequence is TGTGCCAGCAGTTGGACTAGACCCTACAATGAGCAGTTCTTC. It translates to CASSWTRPYNEQFF.

The V gene is TRBV18, the J gene TRBJ2-7, with 8 bases that match TRBD1. V lost 2 bases to trimming and J lost 0 bases; unmatched junction nucleotides: 3. The CDR3 is 15 amino acids. Per the germline V gene, CDR1 is KGHSH and CDR2 is LQKENI. The CDR3 loop reads CASSPGTGNSYEQYF. As DNA, the CDR3 is TGTGCCAGCTCACCAGGGACAGGTAACTCCTACGAGCAGTACTTC.

The V call is TRBV4-3, the J call TRBJ1-4; 7 bases map to TRBD1. The CDR3 is 16 amino acids. Germline CDR1 LGHNA, CDR2 YSLEER. Trimming removed 3 bases from V and 3 bases from J; junction bases left unmatched: 7. CDR3 sequence: CASSQDRPAANEKLFF. The CDR3 DNA is TGCGCCAGCAGCCAGGACAGGCCCGCGGCTAATGAAAAACTGTTTTTT.

This chain uses TRBV29-1 with TRBJ1-1; TRBD1 is a possible D gene (5 bases). Germline values: CDR1 SQVTM, CDR2 ANQGSEA. V was trimmed by 4 bases and J by 3 bases, leaving 15 bases between them. The CDR3 extends over 14 amino acids. CDR3 sequence (DNA): TGCAGCGTTGGCTTTCAGGGTGTGGACACTGAAGCTTTCTTT. It encodes CSVGFQGVDTEAFF.

The CDR3 sequence is CASSQGGSMNTEAFF. The CDR3 DNA is TGTGCCAGCAGCCAAGGGGGCTCTATGAACACTGAAGCTTTCTTT. The genes are TRBV16 and TRBJ1-1; D is perhaps TRBD1 (6 bases). CDR1 KGHSY and CDR2 FQNENV come from the germline V gene. V was cut by 2 bases and J by 0 bases, with 10 bases left in between. This CDR3 is built from 15 residues. The full variable domain, in which reference TRBV16 and TRBJ1-1 provide the parts outside the CDR3, is GEEVAQTPKHLVRGEGQKAKLYCAPIKGHSYVFWYQQVLKNEFKFLISFQNENVFDETGMPKERFSAKCLPNSPCSLEIQATKLEDSAVYFCASSQGGSMNTEAFFGQGTRLTVV.

The chain carries TRBV7-2 and TRBJ1-5, with D hard to call. The germline gives CDR1 SGHTA, CDR2 FQGNSA. V lost 2 bases and J 2 bases, leaving 4 bases between the germline ends. CDR3 length: 13 amino acids. The CDR3 sequence: CASSLSGNQPQHF. CDR3 in DNA: TGTGCCAGCAGCTTAAGCGGCAATCAGCCCCAGCATTTT.

The genes are TRBV30 and TRBJ1-2; D not certain. CDR3 length: 12 amino acids. Trimming pared 3 bases from V and 2 bases from J, leaving 7 bases between. Germline CDR1 and CDR2: GTSNPN and SVGIG (reference sequence). The CDR3, as DNA: TGTGCCTGGAGCCACGGCAACTATGGCTACACCTTC. This gives the protein CAWSHGNYGYTF.

This clone has a single count. The chain links TRBV2 to TRBJ2-5; 7 bases are a match to TRBD2. CDR1 and CDR2 (germline): SNHLY, FYNNEI. There are 14 residues in the CDR3. The V segment lost 4 bases and the J segment 1 base; nucleotides outside the gene matches: 3. CDR3 bases: TGTGCCAGCAGTGTGAGCGGGACCCAAGAGACCCAGTACTTC. Protein sequence: CASSVSGTQETQYF. Together with reference TRBV2 and TRBJ2-5, the CDR3 gives the full variable domain: EPEVTQTPSHQVTQMGQEVILRCVPISNHLYFYWYRQILGQKVEFLVSFYNNEISEKSEIFDDQFSVERPDGSNFTLKIRSTKLEDSAMYFCASSVSGTQETQYFGPGTRLLVL.